This T cell receptor (beta chain) was sequenced during a study of blood T cell repertoires in COVID-19. Generated by immunoSEQ multiplex PCR, the TCRdb table keeps only in-frame clones and is missing some. The sample holds around 360,000 clones, more than 75% seen once. This CDR3 spans 15 amino acids. In germline, CDR1 is SGHRS, CDR2 YFSETQ. V lost 1 base and J lost 5, with 14 bases in between. The chain carries TRBV5-1 and TRBJ2-3, with D tentatively TRBD2 (5 bases). Sequencing was done on a sample of PBMCs or T cells enriched from blood (not recorded which). This TCR derives from a man aged 40-49 years in a cohort exposed to, infected with or recovered from COVID-19 (not recorded which). The CDR3 DNA reads as TGCGCCAGCAGCTTGCCAACGGAGGTCGGAGATACGCAGTATTTT. Translated, it gives CASSLPTEVGDTQYF.